This entry lists 28 T cell receptor beta chains sequenced from one sample in a study of T cells in women clearing cervical HPV infection. The method was immunoSEQ multiplex PCR; TCRdb's version includes in-frame clones alone and lacks a portion of them. This sample's clone table lists 45,000 to 55,000 clones. Sequencing input: blood buffy coat. The receptors come from a woman between 18 and 69 years old with a cervical HPV16 infection that either progressed to CIN3+ or cleared (not recorded which).

Concerning this clone itself: Read data end 3 residues before the CDR3 end; the end is taken from the germline J gene. The rearrangement links TRBV5-1 to TRBJ2-1; 9 bases map to TRBD2. Germline CDR1 is SGHRS and CDR2 is YFSETQ. There are 14 residues in the CDR3. The V gene end was trimmed by 6 bases and the J gene end by 5 bases; junction bases not matched to a gene: 6. The CDR3 region is CASTPGLANNEQFF. The CDR3 bases that were read are TGCGCCAGCACCCCAGGACTAGCGAACAATGAG.

In regard to this clone: The CDR3 end lies 3 residues beyond the end of the read and is filled in from the germline J gene. This chain joins TRBV20-1 and TRBJ2-7, with D possibly TRBD1 on 7 matching bases. Per the germline V gene, CDR1 is DFQATT and CDR2 is SNEGSKA (reference sequence). The CDR3 covers 11 residues. Deletions cut 6 bases from V and 2 bases from J, with 8 bases between. CDR3 protein: CSARGAYEQYF. The CDR3 bases that were read are TGCAGTGCCAGGGGGGCCTACGAG.

A word on this clone: Read coverage stops 3 residues before the CDR3 terminus; the germline J gene supplies the remainder. The chain employs TRBV20-1 and TRBJ2-3; 12 bases are a match to TRBD2. The CDR3 has 14 amino acids. Germline trimming cut 6 bases from V and 1 base from J; bases unmatched to any gene: 2. CDR1 and CDR2 from the germline V gene are DFQATT and SNEGSKA (reference sequence). CDR3 bases read: TGCAGTGCCCGGACTAGCGGGGGCACAGATACG. Translation: CSARTSGGTDT. The whole CDR3 region reads CSARTSGGTDTQYF.

On this clone: The CDR3 extends 3 residues past the end of the read, so its final part is completed from the germline J gene. The rearrangement uses TRBV19 and TRBJ1-2; D ambiguous. This CDR3 contains 13 residues. Trimming pared 5 bases from V and 0 bases from J, leaving 7 bases between. Germline V lookup: CDR1 LNHDA, CDR2 SQIVND (reference sequence). CDR3 DNA (partial): TGTGCCAGTAGTCCTATCTCTAACTATGGC. This encodes CASSPISNYG. In full, the CDR3 reads CASSPISNYGYTF.

This clone shows up as medium-sized (0.01 to 0.1%) by frequency. Read sequence stops 3 residues before the CDR3 end, and the germline J gene provides the missing end. Other DNA sequences from this sample encode an identical CDR3 as well. The chain has TRBV4-1 and TRBJ2-5, with 9 nucleotides matching TRBD1. The CDR3 covers 17 residues. Trimming cost V 0 bases and J 2 bases; bases outside gene matches: 7. Germline CDR1 and CDR2: MGHRA and YSYEKL. The CDR3 loop reads CASSQDPQGAQQETQYF. Partial CDR3 DNA: TGCGCCAGCAGCCAAGATCCACAGGGGGCGCAGCAAGAGACC.

With regard to this clone: The CDR3 extends 3 residues past the end of the read, so its final part is completed from the germline J gene. The chain joins TRBV20-1 to TRBJ1-5, with 8 bases identical to TRBD1. This CDR3 is 14 amino acids long. Germline CDR1 reads DFQATT; CDR2 reads SNEGSKA (reference sequence). CDR3 bases read: TGCAGTGCTAGGGACAGGGAGGGTTTGGGCCCC. Protein: CSARDREGLGP. In full, the CDR3 is CSARDREGLGPQHF.

Concerning this clone itself: Read sequence stops 3 residues before the CDR3 end, and the germline J gene provides the missing end. The J gene is TRBJ1-1, the V gene TRBV12-3 or TRBV12-4; 8 bases agree with TRBD1. The CDR3 has 17 residues. The ends lost 5 bases at V and 3 bases at J; junction bases unmatched: 14. The DNA read from the CDR3 is TGTGCCAGCAGTCTACAAATGACAGGGGCCGGGGACACTGAA. Encoded protein: CASSLQMTGAGDTE. The entire CDR3 protein is CASSLQMTGAGDTEAFF.

With respect to this clone: The read halts 3 residues ahead of the CDR3 end, with the missing end drawn from the germline J gene. The chain joins TRBV19 to TRBJ2-1; possibly TRBD2 for D (6 bases). V was clipped by 5 bases and J by 5 bases, with 13 bases between them. From germline, CDR1 is LNHDA and CDR2 SQIVND (reference sequence). The CDR3 is 14 residues long. This CDR3 is CASSGQPGDNEQFF. CDR3 bases read: TGTGCCAGTAGTGGGCAACCGGGGGACAATGAG.

On this clone itself: Read data end 3 residues before the CDR3 end; the end is taken from the germline J gene. V is TRBV5-1 and J is TRBJ2-7; D perhaps matches TRBD1 (5 bases). V lost 0 bases and J lost 5, with 6 bases in between. Germline V gives CDR1 SGHRS, CDR2 YFSETQ. CDR3 size: 12 residues. The sequenced CDR3 bases are TGCGCCAGCAGCTTGGCAGGGAACGAG. Translating it yields CASSLAGNE. The entire CDR3 is CASSLAGNEQYF.

Regarding this clone: With the read ending 3 residues before the CDR3 end, the germline J gene is used to fill in that end. The J gene is TRBJ2-2, the V gene TRBV7-8, with TRBD1 as a possible D gene (6 bases). Germline loops: CDR1 SGHVS, CDR2 FQNEAQ. V lost 1 base, J lost 9 bases, and 9 bases lay in between. The CDR3 totals 13 residues. CDR3 DNA, as far as it was read: TGTGCCAGCAGCTTAGACAGGGTCCGGGAG. It codes for CASSLDRVRE. The whole CDR3 sequence reads CASSLDRVRELFF. Together with reference TRBV7-8 and TRBJ2-2, the CDR3 gives the full variable domain: GAGVSQSPRYKVAKRGQDVALRCDPISGHVSLFWYQQALGQGPEFLTYFQNEAQLDKSGLPSDRFFAERPEGSVSTLKIQRTQQEDSAVYLCASSLDRVRELFFGEGSRLTVL.

To note about this clone: The observed sequence ends 3 residues before the CDR3 terminus, with the missing tail filled in from the germline J gene. The chain joins TRBV20-1 to TRBJ1-4, with a tentative D call TRBD1 (6 bases). The V and J ends lost 6 bases and 3 bases respectively, with 11 bases between them. The CDR3 contains 13 residues. The germline V gene encodes CDR1 DFQATT and CDR2 SNEGSKA (reference sequence). The part of the CDR3 DNA that was read is TGCAGTGCCAAACAGGGCCCTAATGAAAAA. This gives the protein CSAKQGPNEK. The entire CDR3 reads CSAKQGPNEKLFF.

To note about this clone: The read ends 3 residues before the CDR3 terminus; that terminus is restored from the germline J gene. The chain links TRBV2 to TRBJ1-1, with a tentative D call TRBD1 (5 bases). V gave up 3 bases and J gave up 7 bases, with 9 bases separating them. The CDR3 loop spans 12 amino acids. The V gene's germline CDR1 is SNHLY and CDR2 FYNNEI. Incomplete CDR3 DNA: TGTGCCAGCAGTGACGAGGGGATTGAA. Residues: CASSDEGIE. The full-length CDR3 reads as CASSDEGIEAFF. The full variable domain, in which reference TRBV2 and TRBJ1-1 provide the parts outside the CDR3, is EPEVTQTPSHQVTQMGQEVILRCVPISNHLYFYWYRQILGQKVEFLVSFYNNEISEKSEIFDDQFSVERPDGSNFTLKIRSTKLEDSAMYFCASSDEGIEAFFGQGTRLTVV.

The CDR3 loop reads CASSLLRGRNEKLFF. The covered CDR3 bases are TGTGCCAGCAGCTTACTCAGGGGGCGTAATGAAAAA. The chain uses TRBV7-2 and TRBJ1-4, with 8 bases identical to TRBD1. The observed sequence ends 3 residues before the CDR3 terminus, with the missing tail filled in from the germline J gene. Germline CDR1 reads SGHTA; CDR2 reads FQGNSA. Unmatched junction bases numbered 3, after V lost 2 bases and J lost 4 bases. This CDR3 spans 15 amino acids.

Turning to this clone: The CDR3 extends 3 residues past the end of the read, so its final part is completed from the germline J gene. This chain links TRBV6-2 or TRBV6-3 with TRBJ2-3; 9 bases map to TRBD1. The V segment lost 6 bases and the J segment 2 bases; nucleotides outside the gene matches: 3. Germline V lookup: CDR1 MNHEY, CDR2 SVGEGT. CDR3 length: 14 residues. CDR3: CASRGTGITDTQYF. The covered CDR3 bases are TGTGCCAGCAGAGGGACAGGGATCACAGATACG.

Concerning this clone: The missing CDR3 end, 3 residues past where the read stops, is filled in from the germline J gene. V and J are TRBV13 and TRBJ2-7, with TRBD2 as a possible D gene (6 bases). This CDR3 comprises 15 residues. With 5 bases removed from V and 5 bases from J, the gap between germline ends came to 19 bases. Per germline, CDR1 PRHDT and CDR2 FYEKMQ (reference sequence). CDR3 sequence: CASSILLASLDEQYF. Incomplete CDR3 DNA: TGTGCCAGCAGCATCCTACTAGCATCTCTGGACGAG.

The covered CDR3 bases are TGTGCCAGTAGTCTCCGACAGGGGGCGGGACAGCCC. Translated: CASSLRQGAGQP. The CDR3 reads in full as CASSLRQGAGQPQHF. The genes are TRBV19 and TRBJ1-5; TRBD1 aligns across 10 bases. The CDR3 is cut off 3 residues early in the read; its end comes from the germline J gene. J was trimmed by 7 bases and V by 5 bases; bases with no gene match: 8. CDR3 length: 15 residues. Per the germline V gene, CDR1 is LNHDA and CDR2 is SQIVND (reference sequence).

The CDR3 here is CASIRGPSMNTEAFF. The sequenced part of the CDR3 DNA is TGTGCCAGCATCCGGGGTCCATCCATGAACACTGAA. The V call is TRBV2, the J call TRBJ1-1; D remains ambiguous. The read finishes 3 residues shy of the CDR3 end, and the germline J gene is used to complete it. The germline V gene has CDR1 SNHLY and CDR2 FYNNEI. CDR3 length: 15 residues. V lost 7 bases and J lost 0, with 15 bases in between.

For this clone: The read finishes 3 residues shy of the CDR3 end, and the germline J gene is used to complete it. The chain uses TRBV20-1 and TRBJ1-1; D may be TRBD1 (5 bases). V was clipped by 1 base and J by 4 bases, with 16 bases between them. The CDR3 is 15 residues long. From germline, CDR1 is DFQATT and CDR2 SNEGSKA (reference sequence). The CDR3 spells CSARALRQWGTEAFF. CDR3 DNA (partial): TGCAGTGCTAGAGCCCTCCGACAGTGGGGCACTGAA.

As regards this clone: Read coverage stops 3 residues before the CDR3 terminus; the germline J gene supplies the remainder. The chain recombines TRBV29-1 with TRBJ2-7; 7 bases are shared with TRBD1. Germline V CDR1 and CDR2: SQVTM, ANQGSEA. Germline trimming cut 5 bases from V and 3 bases from J; bases unmatched to any gene: 13. There are 15 residues in the CDR3. The CDR3 bases that were read are TGCAGCGTTTCCACCGTTGACAGGGAGCTCTACGAG. Translating it yields CSVSTVDRELYE. The entire CDR3 protein reads CSVSTVDRELYEQYF.

Notes on this clone: The read halts 3 residues ahead of the CDR3 end, with the missing end drawn from the germline J gene. J is TRBJ1-1 and V is TRBV5-4, with D possibly being TRBD1 (6 bases). This CDR3 has 15 residues. The germline V and J ends were trimmed by 0 bases and 3 bases, with 12 bases remaining between them. Germline V gives CDR1 SGHNT, CDR2 YYREEE (reference sequence). The sequenced CDR3 bases are TGTGCCAGCAGCTTGGAGGCAGGGGTGGACACTGAA. Amino acids: CASSLEAGVDTE. The entire CDR3 is CASSLEAGVDTEAFF.

Partial CDR3 DNA: TGCAGTGCTAGCCAGGGAGGACAGGGGGCAGACTATGGC. Translation gives CSASQGGQGADYG. The full CDR3 reads CSASQGGQGADYGYTF. This sequence joins TRBV20-1 and TRBJ1-2, with 11 bases fitting TRBD1. Read data end 3 residues before the CDR3 end; the end is taken from the germline J gene. J was trimmed by 3 bases and V by 3 bases; bases with no gene match: 9. The V gene's germline CDR1 is DFQATT and CDR2 SNEGSKA (reference sequence). CDR3 length: 16 residues.

Turning to this clone: The read stops 3 residues short of the end of the CDR3; the missing end is completed from the germline J gene. The chain carries TRBV20-1 and TRBJ2-5; 7 bases align to TRBD2. In germline, CDR1 is DFQATT, CDR2 SNEGSKA (reference sequence). V was pared by 3 bases and J by 2 bases, with 6 bases of the junction left unmatched. The CDR3 spans 14 residues. The CDR3 reads CSASRASGQETQYF. The part of the CDR3 DNA that was read is TGCAGTGCTAGTCGTGCTAGCGGACAAGAGACC.

On this clone itself: The observed sequence ends 3 residues before the CDR3 terminus, with the missing tail filled in from the germline J gene. This chain joins TRBV7-2 and TRBJ1-6; no clear D. The germline CDR1 and CDR2 sequences are SGHTA and FQGNSA. With 4 bases removed from V and 6 bases from J, the gap between germline ends came to 4 bases. The CDR3 sequence is 12 residues long. The part of the CDR3 DNA that was read is TGTGCCAGCAGCTGGCCTAATTCACCC. Translated, it gives CASSWPNSP. The whole CDR3 protein is CASSWPNSPLHF.

Incomplete CDR3 DNA: TGTGCCAGCAGGCCGGGACTAGCGGGAGGCGAG. It is translated as CASRPGLAGGE. The full-length CDR3 reads as CASRPGLAGGEQYF. The chain is built from TRBV2 and TRBJ2-7; 15 bases map to TRBD2. The read falls 3 residues short of the CDR3 end, and the missing part is taken from the germline J gene. The J segment lost 6 bases and the V segment lost 6 bases, leaving 3 bases of the junction unmatched. Germline loops: CDR1 SNHLY, CDR2 FYNNEI. The CDR3 runs 14 residues.

On this clone: The read terminates 3 residues before the CDR3 end, so the remaining end is supplied by the germline J gene. The chain links TRBV11-3 to TRBJ2-2; the D is unclear. With 4 bases removed from V and 1 base from J, the gap between germline ends came to 4 bases. This CDR3 contains 13 residues. Germline CDR1 reads SGHNT; CDR2 reads YENEEA. The CDR3 sequence is CASSSQNTGELFF. The CDR3 DNA, read in part, is TGTGCCAGCAGCTCCCAGAACACCGGGGAG. Supplemented by reference TRBV11-3 and TRBJ2-2, the full variable domain reads EAGVVQSPRYKIIEKKQPVAFWCNPISGHNTLYWYLQNLGQGPELLIRYENEEAVDDSQLPKDRFSAERLKGVDSTLKIQPAELGDSAVYLCASSSQNTGELFFGEGSRLTVL.

A remark on this clone: The CDR3 end lies 3 residues beyond the end of the read and is filled in from the germline J gene. The rearrangement links TRBV5-1 to TRBJ2-3; a possible D gene is TRBD1 (6 bases). The CDR3 runs to 15 residues. V dropped 4 bases and J dropped 0 bases, with 12 bases sitting between them. Germline assignment: CDR1 SGHRS and CDR2 YFSETQ. The CDR3 bases that were read are TGCGCCAGCAGCCCGTCAGGGGTCAGCACAGATACG. Amino acids: CASSPSGVSTDT. The entire CDR3 sequence reads CASSPSGVSTDTQYF.

The CDR3 spells CASSFRETQYF. The DNA read from the CDR3 is TGCGCCAGCAGCTTCCGAGAGACC. The chain has TRBV5-1 and TRBJ2-5, with D uncertain. The read gets to within 3 residues of the CDR3 end, and the germline J gene fills in the rest. Looked up from germline, CDR1 is SGHRS and CDR2 is YFSETQ. The CDR3 spans 11 residues. The V end was cut by 2 bases, the J end by 4 bases, with 3 bases between.

On this clone itself: Read coverage stops 3 residues before the CDR3 terminus; the germline J gene supplies the remainder. The rearrangement links TRBV7-6 to TRBJ2-3; 8 bases line up with TRBD2. Trimming removed 6 bases from V and 3 bases from J; junction bases left unmatched: 5. Germline values: CDR1 SGHVS, CDR2 FNYEAQ. This CDR3 is built from 14 residues. Here the CDR3 reads CASRPIAGTDTQYF. The DNA read from the CDR3 is TGTGCCAGCAGGCCCATAGCGGGAACAGATACG.